This T cell receptor (beta chain) derives from a study of technical replicates of blood from a few donors. Germline lookup yields CDR1 MDHEN and CDR2 SYDVKM. CDR3 size: 15 residues. After removal of 2 bases from V and 0 bases from J, the junction contained 1 base not matched to a gene. Using immunoSEQ multiplex PCR, the repertoire was profiled, and TCRdb retains in-frame clones only, with some absent. The sample carries under 85,000 clones, 85% to 95% recorded once. The TCR was taken from a human donor in good health. Sequenced sample: T cells isolated from PBMCs. The rearrangement links TRBV28 to TRBJ2-7, with 10 bases matching TRBD2. The CDR3 spells CASSLPSGSSYEQYF. The CDR3 coding sequence is TGTGCCAGCAGTTTACCTAGCGGGAGCTCCTACGAGCAGTACTTC.